Presented here are 21 T cell receptor beta chains from one specimen sequenced in a study of spatial heterogeneity in lung cancer. No antigen has been assigned to these receptors. Each CDR3 protein gets one entry after TCRdb re-called the 5' RACE reads with MiXCR. The sample lists about 11,000 distinct CDR3 sequences, about 5.5% occurring once. As to time point: sample taken at primary tumor resection. Whole-study findings and limits: Tumoral mutation counts were tracked by counts of expanded intratumoral alpha and beta TCRs.

The specimen comprised lung tumor tissue, sampled at surgery. All receptors come from a male donor with early-stage non-small cell lung cancer.

There are many counts of this clonotype. The rearrangement links TRBV28 to TRBJ2-7, with unresolved D. Per germline, CDR1 MDHEN and CDR2 SYDVKM. This CDR3 is built from 13 residues. V was shortened by 5 bases and J by 1 base, with 9 bases between the two germline ends. The DNA for the CDR3 is TGTGCCAGCAGTCGGTCAGGATCCTACGAGCAGTACTTC. It specifies CASSRSGSYEQYF.

The sample holds many counts of this clonotype. This chain links TRBV3-1 with TRBJ1-1, with TRBD1 as a possible D gene (5 bases). The CDR3 consists of 14 residues. Germline-derived CDR1 and CDR2 are LGHDT and YNNKEL (reference sequence). V lost 3 bases to trimming and J lost 1 base, with 9 bases between them. DNA of the CDR3: TGTGCCAGCAGCCAGGGGCTTACGAACACTGAAGCTTTCTTT. As protein: CASSQGLTNTEAFF.

This clonotype was detected a few times. The genes are TRBV7-9 and TRBJ2-5; D is undetermined. Germline values: CDR1 SEHNR, CDR2 FQNEAQ (reference sequence). The CDR3 contains 13 residues. Trimming stripped 1 base from V and 5 bases from J, with 8 bases between. Here the CDR3 DNA reads TGTGCCAGCAGCTTAGGACCGCTGGAGACCCAGTACTTC. This codes for CASSLGPLETQYF.

This clonotype was counted many times. The gene calls are TRBV2 and TRBJ1-1, with D possibly TRBD1 on 6 matching bases. Trimming shortened V by 6 bases and J by 5 bases, and 16 bases separated the two germline ends. The V gene's germline CDR1 is SNHLY and CDR2 FYNNEI. There are 14 residues in the CDR3. The CDR3 DNA is TGTGCCAGCAGACTAGAGGGGGGGCTTACTGAAGCTTTCTTT. It is translated as CASRLEGGLTEAFF.

This clonotype came up a few times. The rearrangement uses TRBV4-3 and TRBJ2-1, with D perhaps matching TRBD1 (5 bases). Germline-derived CDR1 and CDR2 are LGHNA and YSLEER. Trimming left V 0 bases short and J 4 bases short, with 10 bases between. There are 15 residues in the CDR3. The DNA of the CDR3 is TGCGCCAGCAGCCAAGACGCGACAGCATACAATGAGCAGTTCTTC. Residues: CASSQDATAYNEQFF.

Many counts were recorded for this clonotype. The chain joins TRBV4-1 to TRBJ2-2, with no clear D. The V gene lost 3 bases and the J gene lost 0 bases, with 26 bases spanning the gap. Germline V lookup: CDR1 MGHRA, CDR2 YSYEKL. The CDR3 is 21 amino acids. The CDR3 DNA is TGCGCCAGCAGCCATCAACGACTCACCCAGTCTCCCCGGCCGAACACCGGGGAGCTGTTTTTT. Its protein is CASSHQRLTQSPRPNTGELFF.

In this sample, this clonotype turned up many times. This chain connects TRBV11-3 to TRBJ2-1; tentatively, D is TRBD2 (5 bases). Per germline, CDR1 SGHNT and CDR2 YENEEA. Trimming shortened V by 1 base and J by 6 bases, and 7 bases separated the two germline ends. The CDR3 spans 13 residues. DNA for the CDR3: TGTGCCAGCAGCTTAGCCGGGGTCAATGAGCAGTTCTTC. Encoded protein: CASSLAGVNEQFF.

This clonotype was counted a few times. This chain joins TRBV3-1 and TRBJ2-5, with 8 bases that match TRBD2. V trimming: 1 base; J trimming: 6 bases; junction bases outside the gene matches: 7. Looked up from germline, CDR1 is LGHDT and CDR2 is YNNKEL (reference sequence). There are 15 residues in the CDR3. CDR3 in amino acids: CASSQAGRARKTQYF. The CDR3 nucleotides are TGTGCCAGCAGCCAAGCCGGGAGGGCCAGGAAGACCCAGTACTTC.

In this sample, this clonotype turned up many times. V is TRBV5-1 and J is TRBJ2-2, with TRBD1 identical over 7 bases. From germline, CDR1 is SGHRS and CDR2 YFSETQ. This CDR3 is built from 15 residues. V lost 3 bases, J lost 5 bases, and 7 bases stayed unmatched. The CDR3 region has the DNA TGCGCCAGCAGCTCACGGCAGGGGGTTACCGGGGAGCTGTTTTTT. It encodes CASSSRQGVTGELFF.

This clonotype was picked up many times. V is TRBV6-1 and J is TRBJ1-2; D possibly corresponds to TRBD1 (6 bases). The CDR3 is made up of 15 amino acids. Trimming shortened V by 2 bases and J by 4 bases, and 14 bases separated the two germline ends. CDR1 is MNHNS, CDR2 SASEGT, per germline. DNA for the CDR3: TGTGCCAGCAGTGAAACTGGTCGGGGGGCCTATGGCTACACCTTC. This translates into CASSETGRGAYGYTF.

This clonotype was observed many times. The genes are TRBV28 and TRBJ2-3; 7 bases map to TRBD1. Trimming removed 8 bases from V and 0 bases from J; junction bases left unmatched: 2. The CDR3 is 13 amino acids. CDR1 MDHEN and CDR2 SYDVKM come from the germline V gene. This chain's CDR3 is CASSTGSTDTQYF. The CDR3 DNA is TGTGCCAGCTCGACAGGGAGCACAGATACGCAGTATTTT.

This clonotype showed up many times. This chain joins TRBV29-1 and TRBJ1-1; no clear D gene. CDR3 size: 14 residues. Trimming removed 6 bases from V and 1 base from J, with 15 bases in between. CDR1 is SQVTM and CDR2 is ANQGSEA in the germline V gene. The CDR3 sequence is CSVQLGWRNTEAFF. CDR3 nucleotides: TGCAGCGTGCAACTGGGTTGGCGGAACACTGAAGCTTTCTTT.

This clonotype was detected ten times or more. The V gene is TRBV5-6, the J gene TRBJ2-2; 9 nucleotides align to TRBD2. CDR1 SGHDT and CDR2 YYEEEE come from the germline V gene. CDR3 length: 15 residues. After removal of 2 bases from V and 6 bases from J, the junction contained 5 bases not matched to a gene. CDR3 bases: TGTGCCAGCAGCTTTAGGACTAGCGTAGCCGGGGAGCTGTTTTTT. It yields the protein CASSFRTSVAGELFF. The full variable domain, with the rest looked up from reference TRBV5-6 and TRBJ2-2, is DAGVTQSPTHLIKTRGQQVTLRCSPKSGHDTVSWYQQALGQGPQFIFQYYEEEERQRGNFPDRFSGHQFPNYSSELNVNALLLGDSALYLCASSFRTSVAGELFFGEGSRLTVL.

This clonotype was detected many times. The chain combines TRBV11-3 with TRBJ2-1, with D perhaps TRBD1 (5 bases). This CDR3 region has 15 residues. CDR1 and CDR2 from the germline V gene are SGHNT and YENEEA. V lost 1 base, J lost 4 bases, and 11 bases lay in between. The CDR3 bases are TGTGCCAGCAGCTTAGCTACAGGCGGATACAATGAGCAGTTCTTC. The encoded protein is CASSLATGGYNEQFF.

This clonotype is labeled as medium-sized. The chain links TRBV6-2 or TRBV6-3 to TRBJ1-1; 8 bases fit TRBD1. Trimming at V came to 5 bases and at J to 1 base, leaving 6 bases not matched to a gene. Germline-derived CDR1 and CDR2 are MNHEY and SVGEGT. The CDR3 extends over 15 amino acids. CDR3 loop: CASSPPGTGNTEAFF. In DNA, the CDR3 is TGTGCCAGCAGTCCCCCCGGGACAGGGAACACTGAAGCTTTCTTT.

By its share, this clonotype is medium-sized. The chain links TRBV5-1 to TRBJ1-1; no clear D. Germline CDR1 and CDR2: SGHRS and YFSETQ. The CDR3 has 17 residues. Trimming shortened V by 4 bases and J by 0 bases, and 19 bases separated the two germline ends. CDR3 bases: TGCGCCAGCAGCCTTGGACTCACGAGTTACATGAACACTGAAGCTTTCTTT. This translates into CASSLGLTSYMNTEAFF.

There are many counts of this clonotype. V usage is TRBV29-1 and J usage is TRBJ2-5; perhaps TRBD2 as D (5 bases). The CDR3 sequence is 11 residues long. With 4 bases removed from V and 5 bases from J, the gap between germline ends came to 8 bases. Germline CDR1 SQVTM, CDR2 ANQGSEA. CDR3 nucleotides: TGCAGCGTTGCACAGCGGGAGACCCAGTACTTC. It encodes CSVAQRETQYF.

Ten or more counts support this clonotype. This sequence joins TRBV6-6 and TRBJ1-3; the match to TRBD1 covers 11 bases. V gave up 5 bases and J gave up 1 base; unmatched junction bases: 10. Per the germline V gene, CDR1 is MNHNY and CDR2 is SVGAGI (reference sequence). The length of the CDR3 is 18 residues. The CDR3 DNA reads TGTGCCAGCAGTCCCGGGACAGGGGGTACCGTATCTGGAAACACCATATATTTT. Translated, it gives CASSPGTGGTVSGNTIYF.

This clonotype has at least ten counts. The chain uses TRBV10-3 and TRBJ2-3; D call uncertain. Germline assignment: CDR1 ENHRY and CDR2 SYGVKD. Trimming pared 3 bases from V and 0 bases from J, leaving 10 bases between. The CDR3 covers 15 residues. The CDR3 coding sequence is TGTGCCATCAGTGACCCGGGCAGAAGCACAGATACGCAGTATTTT. Protein: CAISDPGRSTDTQYF.

This clonotype was picked up many times. The chain carries TRBV10-3 and TRBJ1-3; 7 nucleotides align to TRBD1. CDR1 and CDR2 (germline): ENHRY, SYGVKD. J lost 0 bases, V lost 2 bases, and 4 bases had no gene match. The CDR3 spans 16 residues. This CDR3 reads CAISENGQVSGNTIYF. Here the CDR3 DNA reads TGTGCCATCAGTGAGAATGGACAGGTCTCTGGAAACACCATATATTTT.

The sample holds many counts of this clonotype. The chain combines TRBV7-8 with TRBJ1-5; D is unresolved. Trimming took 0 bases from V and 7 from J, leaving 7 bases between them. Germline CDR1 reads SGHVS; CDR2 reads FQNEAQ. The length of the CDR3 is 13 residues. CDR3 sequence reads: CASSLAYGQPQHF. Here the CDR3 DNA reads TGTGCCAGCAGCTTAGCGTATGGCCAGCCCCAGCATTTT.